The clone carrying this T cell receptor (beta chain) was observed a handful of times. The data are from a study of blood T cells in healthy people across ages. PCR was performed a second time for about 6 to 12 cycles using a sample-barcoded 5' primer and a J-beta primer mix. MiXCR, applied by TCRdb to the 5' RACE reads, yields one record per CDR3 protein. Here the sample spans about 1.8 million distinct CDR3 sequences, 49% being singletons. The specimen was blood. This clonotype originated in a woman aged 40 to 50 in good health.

CDR3 sequence: CASSSSPSLYGYTF. The DNA for the CDR3 is TGTGCCAGCAGTTCATCACCCAGCCTCTATGGCTACACCTTC. The rearrangement uses TRBV7-9 and TRBJ1-2; no reliable D call. The CDR3 runs 14 residues. Germline CDR1 is SEHNR and CDR2 is FQNEAQ (reference sequence). V was pared by 6 bases and J by 4 bases, with 15 bases between.